The source of this T cell receptor (beta chain) is a study of memory CD4+ T cells and cytomegalovirus serostatus. As processed by the authors: After removing out-of-frame reads, 2.3 million or so distinct TCRbeta sequences remained. TCRdb keeps only in-frame clones here, not all; method: immunoSEQ multiplex PCR. That table supplies the V and J calls and clone size; D and trimming were determined from the DNA. Counted here are tens of thousands of clones, approximately 80% occurring once; the ten biggest clones make up more than 0.95%. This CDR3 has 17 residues. Unmatched junction bases numbered 13, after V lost 2 bases and J lost 5 bases. The sort gate was single viable CD3+CD4+CD8-CD45RO+ cells for memory CD4+ T cells.

The TCR was taken from an adult in good health and CMV-seronegative. The sample consisted of memory CD4+ T cells from blood. The chain is built from TRBV23-1 and TRBJ2-7; TRBD1 matches at 9 bases. TRBV23-1 is flagged as an ORF with uncertain function. CDR3: CASSQPQGAREKDEQYF. The CDR3 region has the DNA TGCGCCAGCAGTCAACCACAGGGGGCGCGGGAGAAAGACGAGCAGTACTTC.